These 30 T cell receptor beta chains originate from one sample sequenced in a study of cytomegalovirus exposure and HLA in healthy donors (dated by TCRdb to 2015 to 2018). Library prep was done by the immunoSEQ multiplex PCR assay. A mixture of 60 forward primers for TCR Vbeta segments and 13 reverse primers for TCR Jbeta segments was used in the multiplex PCR. In its TCRdb copy, this immuneACCESS table keeps in-frame sequences only and misses some clones. Where compared with another copy, unresolved V genes explain less than half of these, and the others have no known cause. This sample gives 150,000 to 200,000 clones in total; 80% to 85% of them show up just once. The ten largest clones capture about 1.7% of the sample. Input material: PBMCs. These receptors were obtained from a woman aged 18 to 35 in good health and CMV-seronegative.

This clone was seen only a few times. The chain employs TRBV7-6 and TRBJ2-1, with 8 bases fitting TRBD2. The germline CDR1 and CDR2 sequences are SGHVS and FNYEAQ. The ends lost 5 bases at V and 4 bases at J; junction bases unmatched: 4. The CDR3 consists of 14 residues. CDR3 sequence (DNA): TGTGCCAGCAGCCCGACTAGCGAATACAATGAGCAGTTCTTC. It codes for CASSPTSEYNEQFF.

The chain joins TRBV28 to TRBJ2-7; 7 bases fit TRBD1. The CDR3 contains 14 residues. CDR1 and CDR2 (germline): MDHEN, SYDVKM. Trimming took 6 bases from V and 3 from J; bases not matched to a gene: 8. The CDR3 DNA follows: TGTGCCAGCAGAGGGGGACAGTACGACTACGAGCAGTACTTC. Its protein is CASRGGQYDYEQYF.

The J gene is TRBJ2-1, the V gene TRBV7-9; 8 bases match TRBD2. V lost 7 bases, J lost 9 bases, and 5 bases stayed unmatched. The CDR3 totals 12 residues. Germline assignment: CDR1 SEHNR and CDR2 FQNEAQ (reference sequence). The CDR3 coding sequence is TGTGCCAGCACCCCCGGGGGGGGTGAGCAGTTCTTC. Amino acids: CASTPGGGEQFF.

In the case of this clone: This sample includes further DNA sequences coding for the same CDR3. The chain couples TRBV18 to TRBJ2-7; no clear D gene. Germline V gene lookup returns CDR1 KGHSH and CDR2 LQKENI. This CDR3 contains 13 residues. Trimming pared 3 bases from V and 0 bases from J, leaving 6 bases between. The CDR3 DNA follows: TGTGCCAGCTCACCGTCCAGCTCCTACGAGCAGTACTTC. It specifies CASSPSSSYEQYF.

The chain couples TRBV11-2 to TRBJ2-1; 8 bases fit TRBD1. CDR3 length: 15 amino acids. The V segment lost 1 base and the J segment 7 bases; nucleotides outside the gene matches: 6. In germline, CDR1 is SGHAT, CDR2 FQNNGV. For the CDR3, the DNA is TGTGCCAGCAGCTTAGGGACAGGGCCATTGAATGAGCAGTTCTTC. Its protein product is CASSLGTGPLNEQFF.

This clone was counted once. J is TRBJ2-1 and V is TRBV27, with TRBD2 identical over 10 bases. With V trimmed by 6 bases and J by 3 bases, 8 bases remained unmatched. CDR3 size: 16 residues. Germline V lookup: CDR1 MNHEY, CDR2 SMNVEV (reference sequence). The CDR3 nucleotides are TGTGCCAGCAGCCGTGGGACTAGCGTCTTCTACAATGAGCAGTTCTTC. Amino acid sequence: CASSRGTSVFYNEQFF.

CDR3 nucleotides: TGTGCCAGCAGTTACCGACCGCCTTCAAGAGGGACTGAAGCTTTCTTT. It is translated as CASSYRPPSRGTEAFF. This chain uses TRBV6-6 with TRBJ1-1; no clear D. The CDR3 is 16 residues long. Trimming took 2 bases from V and 5 from J, leaving 18 bases between them. From germline, CDR1 is MNHNY and CDR2 SVGAGI (reference sequence).

J is TRBJ1-3 and V is TRBV6-1, with 8 bases matching TRBD1. This CDR3 contains 15 residues. Germline CDR1 and CDR2: MNHNS and SASEGT. V lost 6 bases and J lost 3; bases outside the gene matches: 7. CDR3 sequence (DNA): TGTGCCAGCAGACCCCAGGGGGCGGGTGGAAACACCATATATTTT. Its protein is CASRPQGAGGNTIYF.

The V call is TRBV19, the J call TRBJ2-2; tentative D call: TRBD1 (6 bases). The CDR3 is 16 amino acids. V was cut by 5 bases and J by 4 bases, with 17 bases left in between. The germline CDR1 and CDR2 sequences are LNHDA and SQIVND (reference sequence). DNA for the CDR3: TGTGCCAGTAGTGTAAATGGACAGCCCGGCACCGGGGAGCTGTTTTTT. This gives the protein CASSVNGQPGTGELFF. The full variable domain, its missing parts supplied by reference TRBV19 and TRBJ2-2, is DGGITQSPKYLFRKEGQNVTLSCEQNLNHDAMYWYRQDPGQGLRLIYYSQIVNDFQKGDIAEGYSVSREKKESFPLTVTSAQKNPTAFYLCASSVNGQPGTGELFFGEGSRLTVL.

This clone appeared once. The chain uses TRBV28 and TRBJ1-1; 10 nucleotides align to TRBD1. The CDR3 loop spans 13 amino acids. Germline CDR1 MDHEN, CDR2 SYDVKM. With 4 bases clipped from V and 4 bases from J, the junction kept 0 bases outside the gene matches. The CDR3 region is CASSWTGGTEAFF. The CDR3 DNA follows: TGTGCCAGCAGTTGGACAGGGGGCACTGAAGCTTTCTTT.

The J gene is TRBJ2-2, the V gene TRBV4-1; TRBD2 aligns across 7 bases. Trimming at V came to 0 bases and at J to 4 bases, leaving 14 bases not matched to a gene. This CDR3 has 19 residues. Germline CDR1 reads MGHRA; CDR2 reads YSYEKL. CDR3 DNA: TGCGCCAGCAGCCAAGACCCACCCGGGACTATGGTCTTCACCGGGGAGCTGTTTTTT. Protein: CASSQDPPGTMVFTGELFF.

The chain has TRBV7-9 and TRBJ1-4, with 10 bases fitting TRBD1. Looked up from germline, CDR1 is SEHNR and CDR2 is FQNEAQ (reference sequence). This CDR3 contains 18 residues. Trimming cost V 0 bases and J 7 bases; bases outside gene matches: 11. This CDR3 is CASSLATSRDRGGEKLFF. In DNA form, the CDR3 reads TGTGCCAGCAGCTTAGCGACGTCCCGGGACAGGGGAGGTGAAAAACTGTTTTTT.

This rearrangement joins TRBV5-1 to TRBJ2-1; the match to TRBD2 covers 9 bases. The J segment lost 8 bases and the V segment lost 3 bases, leaving 24 bases of the junction unmatched. Germline-derived CDR1 and CDR2 are SGHRS and YFSETQ. This CDR3 is 20 amino acids long. CDR3 sequence (DNA): TGCGCCAGCAGCTCTCCCCTGGGTAGCGGGAGCTCTAAGGCGGGAGATGAGCAGTTCTTC. Translation: CASSSPLGSGSSKAGDEQFF. Looking up the rest from reference TRBV5-1 and TRBJ2-1 gives the full variable domain: KAGVTQTPRYLIKTRGQQVTLSCSPISGHRSVSWYQQTPGQGLQFLFEYFSETQRNKGNFPGRFSGRQFSNSRSEMNVSTLELGDSALYLCASSSPLGSGSSKAGDEQFFGPGTRLTVL.

This clone was picked up a small number of times. V usage is TRBV29-1 and J usage is TRBJ2-6, with 8 bases lining up with TRBD1. The CDR3 is made up of 13 amino acids. With 7 bases clipped from V and 4 bases from J, the junction kept 3 bases outside the gene matches. CDR1 SQVTM and CDR2 ANQGSEA come from the germline V gene. CDR3 sequence (DNA): TGCAGCGCCAGGGGGCGAGGGGCCAACGTCCTGACTTTC. This gives the protein CSARGRGANVLTF.

This chain connects TRBV28 to TRBJ2-6; maybe TRBD1 (5 bases). This CDR3 has 19 residues. The V and J ends lost 1 base and 0 bases respectively, with 16 bases between them. Germline V gene data show CDR1 as MDHEN and CDR2 as SYDVKM. CDR3 region: CASSLYSLGVRSGANVLTF. The CDR3 nucleotides read TGTGCCAGCAGTTTATACAGCTTAGGGGTGCGCTCTGGGGCCAACGTCCTGACTTTC.

The rearrangement joins TRBV6-5 to TRBJ2-7; D gene ambiguous. The V end lost 5 bases, the J end lost 4 bases, and 12 bases lay between the germline ends. CDR1 is MNHEY and CDR2 is SVGAGI in the germline V gene. The CDR3 sequence is 13 residues long. CDR3 residues: CASSQVAGYEQYV. The CDR3 DNA reads as TGTGCCAGCAGTCAGGTTGCCGGATACGAGCAGTACGTC.

The chain is built from TRBV10-2 and TRBJ2-7; the match to TRBD2 covers 8 bases. There are 14 residues in the CDR3. With V trimmed by 8 bases and J by 7 bases, 13 bases remained unmatched. From germline, CDR1 is WSHSY and CDR2 SAAADI. The CDR3 coding sequence is TGCGCCAGCTTCGGGGGGGCGGGATTCAGTGAGCAGTACTTC. It codes for CASFGGAGFSEQYF.

This chain uses TRBV19 with TRBJ1-2; maybe TRBD1 (5 bases). The V gene lost 6 bases and the J gene lost 8 bases, with 19 bases spanning the gap. This CDR3 has 14 residues. Looked up from germline, CDR1 is LNHDA and CDR2 is SQIVND (reference sequence). CDR3 bases: TGTGCCAGTAGCCTCCTTTCAACAGGTAGCGGCTACACCTTC. Its translation is CASSLLSTGSGYTF.

The chain uses TRBV19 and TRBJ1-5; TRBD1 matches at 8 bases. CDR1 is LNHDA, CDR2 SQIVND, per germline (reference sequence). The CDR3 is made up of 15 amino acids. With V trimmed by 5 bases and J by 4 bases, 7 bases remained unmatched. The CDR3 region has the DNA TGTGCCAGTAGTCCCTACAGGGGGTCGAATCAGCCCCAGCATTTT. Its translation: CASSPYRGSNQPQHF. Full variable domain (missing parts from reference TRBV19 and TRBJ1-5): DGGITQSPKYLFRKEGQNVTLSCEQNLNHDAMYWYRQDPGQGLRLIYYSQIVNDFQKGDIAEGYSVSREKKESFPLTVTSAQKNPTAFYLCASSPYRGSNQPQHFGDGTRLSIL.

There are a few counts of this clone. The CDR3 loop reads CAWSVTGSQPQHF. The CDR3 region has the DNA TGTGCCTGGAGTGTAACCGGTTCACAGCCCCAGCATTTT. The chain combines TRBV30 with TRBJ1-5; D is unclear. The CDR3 loop spans 13 amino acids. Trimming cost V 0 bases and J 7 bases, with 10 bases left between them. Germline CDR1 and CDR2: GTSNPN and SVGIG (reference sequence).

V usage is TRBV11-2 and J usage is TRBJ2-7; D may be TRBD1 (5 bases). The V gene lost 5 bases and the J gene lost 0 bases, with 11 bases spanning the gap. The CDR3 totals 14 residues. Germline CDR1 SGHAT, CDR2 FQNNGV. CDR3 DNA sequence: TGTGCCAGCAGCCCTCTCACAGGCTCCTACGAGCAGTACTTC. Its translation is CASSPLTGSYEQYF.

The chain combines TRBV11-2 with TRBJ2-2; 9 bases map to TRBD2. J lost 5 bases, V lost 5 bases, and 3 bases had no gene match. Germline V lookup: CDR1 SGHAT, CDR2 FQNNGV. The CDR3 is 14 amino acids. DNA of the CDR3: TGTGCCAGCAGCCGGACTAGCGTGACCGGGGAGCTGTTTTTT. Its protein is CASSRTSVTGELFF.

The chain couples TRBV5-6 to TRBJ2-5; 8 nucleotides agree with TRBD2. Germline CDR1 SGHDT, CDR2 YYEEEE. Trimming cost V 2 bases and J 5 bases; bases outside gene matches: 8. The CDR3 totals 15 residues. The CDR3 protein is CASSFQRGLVETQYF. The CDR3 region has the DNA TGTGCCAGCAGCTTCCAGCGGGGGCTCGTGGAGACCCAGTACTTC.

The rearrangement joins TRBV18 to TRBJ1-4, with TRBD1 matching 8 bases. Germline lookup yields CDR1 KGHSH and CDR2 LQKENI. Trimming cost V 4 bases and J 7 bases; bases outside gene matches: 8. The CDR3 covers 15 residues. The CDR3 DNA follows: TGTGCCAGCTCACAATACCAGGGGGCAGGTGAAAAACTGTTTTTT. It encodes CASSQYQGAGEKLFF.

The sample holds one count of this clone. The gene calls are TRBV9 and TRBJ1-3; D is ambiguous. The CDR3 runs 13 residues. Germline V gene lookup returns CDR1 SGDLS and CDR2 YYNGEE. V dropped 0 bases and J dropped 2 bases, with 3 bases sitting between them. The CDR3 here is CASSVEPGNTIYF. CDR3 bases: TGTGCCAGCAGCGTAGAGCCTGGAAACACCATATATTTT.

The sample holds a few counts of this clone. This sequence joins TRBV5-1 and TRBJ2-1, with TRBD2 matching over 13 bases. This CDR3 is 14 amino acids long. V gave up 4 bases and J gave up 5 bases; unmatched junction bases: 0. The V gene's germline CDR1 is SGHRS and CDR2 YFSETQ. The CDR3 nucleotides read TGCGCCAGCAGCGGGACTAGCGGGAACAATGAGCAGTTCTTC. Translating it yields CASSGTSGNNEQFF.

The chain links TRBV6-5 to TRBJ2-3; D remains ambiguous. V was cut by 0 bases and J by 1 base, with 11 bases left in between. Per the germline V gene, CDR1 is MNHEY and CDR2 is SVGAGI. CDR3 length equals 16 residues. As DNA, the CDR3 is TGTGCCAGCAGTTACTCGGAACAACTACGCACAGATACGCAGTATTTT. Encoded protein: CASSYSEQLRTDTQYF.

The gene calls are TRBV7-2 and TRBJ1-4, with D uncertain. CDR3 length: 14 amino acids. Germline V gene lookup returns CDR1 SGHTA and CDR2 FQGNSA. Trimming took off 5 bases at V and 5 bases at J, with 12 bases between the two ends. The CDR3, as DNA: TGTGCCAGCAGCCCCTGGGAGGGAAATGAAAAACTGTTTTTT. Residues: CASSPWEGNEKLFF.

The CDR3 region is CASSIQSSSGTDTQYF. The CDR3 DNA reads TGTGCCAGTAGTATTCAGTCTTCTAGCGGCACAGATACGCAGTATTTT. The V call is TRBV19, the J call TRBJ2-3; D is perhaps TRBD2 (6 bases). Germline V CDR1 and CDR2: LNHDA, SQIVND (reference sequence). The V gene lost 3 bases and the J gene lost 1 base, with 14 bases spanning the gap. This CDR3 spans 16 amino acids.

The rearrangement links TRBV10-3 to TRBJ2-2; 10 bases fit TRBD2. V gave up 8 bases and J gave up 4 bases; unmatched junction bases: 16. This CDR3 has 18 amino acids. Germline loops: CDR1 ENHRY, CDR2 SYGVKD. CDR3 bases: TGTGCCATCGCTTCCCCCAGAGGGACTAGCGATGCCACCGGGGAGCTGTTTTTT. Encoded protein: CAIASPRGTSDATGELFF.